The rows below give T cell receptor beta chains drawn from one sample of a study of cytomegalovirus exposure and HLA in healthy donors. Only in-frame clones appear in the TCRdb table, and some are missing; sequencing was by immunoSEQ multiplex PCR. Its clone listing holds roughly 40,000 clones. The sample taken for sequencing was PBMCs. The receptors stem from a male donor in good health and CMV-seronegative. The CDR3 runs from the conserved cysteine through the conserved F or W. A D gene is named only where the DNA matches it firmly.

V: TRBV6-5
J: TRBJ1-5
D: NA
CDR3: CASSYGKNQPQHF
DNA: TGTGCCAGCAGTTACGGCAAGAATCAGCCCCAGCATTTT

V: TRBV11-2
J: TRBJ2-1
D: TRBD2
CDR3: CASSPRGASSYNEQFF
DNA: TGTGCCAGCAGCCCGCGGGGGGCGAGCTCCTACAATGAGCAGTTCTTC

V: TRBV11-2
J: TRBJ1-2
D: NA
CDR3: CASSLNSGNYGYTF
DNA: TGTGCCAGCAGCTTGAACAGCGGTAACTATGGCTACACCTTC

V: TRBV27
J: TRBJ1-1
D: NA
CDR3: CASKTGGTEAFF
DNA: TGTGCCAGCAAAACGGGGGGCACTGAAGCTTTCTTT

V: TRBV19
J: TRBJ2-6
D: NA
CDR3: CASSLRVTSGANVLTF
DNA: TGTGCCAGTAGCCTCAGGGTAACCTCTGGGGCCAACGTCCTGACTTTC

V: TRBV19
J: TRBJ1-4
D: TRBD1
CDR3: CASSKGTRDRGKKLFF
DNA: TGTGCCAGTAGTAAGGGGACCCGGGACAGGGGGAAAAAACTGTTTTTT

V: TRBV15
J: TRBJ1-1
D: TRBD1
CDR3: CATSKDRGTEAFF
DNA: TGTGCCACCAGTAAAGACAGGGGCACTGAAGCTTTCTTT

V: TRBV18
J: TRBJ2-5
D: NA
CDR3: CASSLYQAGKTGETQYF
DNA: TGTGCCAGCTCACTATATCAGGCCGGGAAAACGGGAGAGACCCAGTACTTC

V: TRBV7-3
J: TRBJ1-1
D: TRBD1
CDR3: CASSFQGVNTEAFF
DNA: TGTGCCAGCAGCTTCCAGGGGGTTAACACTGAAGCTTTCTTT

V: TRBV6-5
J: TRBJ2-7
D: NA
CDR3: CASSYSGSAYEQYF
DNA: TGTGCCAGCAGTTACTCTGGCAGCGCCTACGAGCAGTACTTC

V: TRBV5-1
J: TRBJ1-3
D: TRBD1
CDR3: CASSPLGQGRGNTIYF
DNA: TGCGCCAGCAGCCCGTTGGGACAGGGACGGGGAAACACCATATATTTT

V: TRBV7-9
J: TRBJ1-5
D: TRBD1
CDR3: CASRLAGTGMNQPQHF
DNA: TGTGCCAGCAGGTTGGCCGGGACAGGAATGAATCAGCCCCAGCATTTT

V: TRBV4-1
J: TRBJ2-5
D: TRBD2
CDR3: CASSLPSGGAGETQYF
DNA: TGCGCCAGCAGCCTTCCTAGCGGGGGGGCAGGGGAGACCCAGTACTTC

V: TRBV30
J: TRBJ1-2
D: NA
CDR3: CAWTPLGGPIGGYTF
DNA: TGTGCCTGGACCCCCCTGGGGGGGCCCATAGGTGGCTACACCTTC

V: TRBV4-1
J: TRBJ1-2
D: NA
CDR3: CASSQGSMYIEANYGYTF
DNA: TGCGCCAGCAGCCAAGGGTCCATGTACATTGAAGCTAACTATGGCTACACCTTC

V: TRBV28
J: TRBJ1-5
D: TRBD1
CDR3: CASSPTGDSNQPQHF
DNA: TGTGCCAGCAGTCCTACAGGGGATAGCAATCAGCCCCAGCATTTT

V: TRBV11-2
J: TRBJ2-5
D: NA
CDR3: CASSSVTQYF
DNA: TGTGCCAGCAGCTCAGTAACCCAGTACTTC

V: TRBV5-1
J: TRBJ2-7
D: NA
CDR3: CASSLAGDPAYEQYF
DNA: TGCGCCAGCAGCTTGGCGGGGGACCCCGCCTACGAGCAGTACTTC

V: TRBV18
J: TRBJ1-5
D: NA
CDR3: CASSHLTGTNQPQHF
DNA: TGTGCCAGCTCACACCTGACAGGAACAAATCAGCCCCAGCATTTT

V: TRBV5-1
J: TRBJ2-1
D: TRBD2
CDR3: CASSPGGTSGGDEQFF
DNA: TGCGCCAGCAGCCCAGGAGGGACTAGCGGGGGGGATGAGCAGTTCTTC

V: TRBV5-4
J: TRBJ1-5
D: TRBD1
CDR3: CASSLGGQGSGQPQHF
DNA: TGTGCCAGCAGCTTGGGCGGACAGGGTTCGGGGCAGCCCCAGCATTTT

V: TRBV18
J: TRBJ1-1
D: TRBD1
CDR3: CASSRGTGSITEAFF
DNA: TGTGCCAGCTCACGCGGGACAGGGTCGATCACTGAAGCTTTCTTT

V: TRBV28
J: TRBJ1-2
D: NA
CDR3: CASSHEGGLYGYTF
DNA: TGTGCCAGCAGCCATGAGGGAGGCCTCTATGGCTACACCTTC

V: TRBV29-1
J: TRBJ2-1
D: TRBD2
CDR3: CSVRPGLGINNEQFF
DNA: TGCAGCGTTCGACCGGGACTAGGAATTAACAATGAGCAGTTCTTC

V: TRBV18
J: TRBJ2-7
D: NA
CDR3: CASSPLEERYEQYF
DNA: TGTGCCAGCTCACCCCTGGAGGAGCGCTACGAGCAGTACTTC

V: TRBV28
J: TRBJ2-1
D: NA
CDR3: CASSAVYGASYNEQFF
DNA: TGTGCCAGCAGTGCGGTTTACGGAGCCTCCTACAATGAGCAGTTCTTC

V: TRBV10-1
J: TRBJ1-5
D: NA
CDR3: CASSVGANQPQHF
DNA: TGCGCCAGCAGTGTTGGAGCAAATCAGCCCCAGCATTTT

V: TRBV29-1
J: TRBJ1-1
D: TRBD1
CDR3: CSGGQGEAFF
DNA: TGCAGTGGGGGACAGGGGGAAGCTTTCTTT

V: TRBV10-1
J: TRBJ2-3
D: NA
CDR3: CASSESYGGSTDTQYF
DNA: TGCGCCAGCAGTGAGTCTTACGGGGGTAGCACAGATACGCAGTATTTT

V: TRBV9
J: TRBJ1-4
D: NA
CDR3: CASSVAGRTNEKLFF
DNA: TGTGCCAGCAGCGTAGCCGGGAGGACTAATGAAAAACTGTTTTTT

V: TRBV5-1
J: TRBJ1-6
D: NA
CDR3: CASSLAGVSPLHF
DNA: TGCGCCAGCAGCTTGGCGGGTGTTTCACCCCTCCACTTT

V: TRBV4-1
J: TRBJ2-7
D: TRBD2
CDR3: CASRPLGGGNYEQYF
DNA: TGCGCCAGCAGACCCCTCGGGGGGGGTAACTACGAGCAGTACTTC

V: TRBV14
J: TRBJ1-2
D: TRBD1
CDR3: CASSLETGDFGYTF
DNA: TGTGCCAGCAGCCTAGAGACAGGGGACTTCGGCTACACCTTC

V: TRBV18
J: TRBJ1-6
D: TRBD1
CDR3: CASSPSQTGAGSPLHF
DNA: TGTGCCAGCTCACCCTCCCAGACAGGGGCCGGATCACCCCTCCACTTT

V: TRBV2
J: TRBJ2-2
D: NA
CDR3: CASSDGFGELFF
DNA: TGTGCCAGCAGTGACGGTTTCGGGGAGCTGTTTTTT

V: TRBV6-5
J: TRBJ1-2
D: TRBD1
CDR3: CASRPGQVYGYTF
DNA: TGTGCCAGCAGGCCGGGACAGGTCTATGGCTACACCTTC

V: TRBV18
J: TRBJ2-7
D: NA
CDR3: CASSPGGARVEQYF
DNA: TGTGCCAGCTCACCGGGGGGGGCGCGTGTCGAGCAGTACTTC

V: TRBV18
J: TRBJ2-4
D: NA
CDR3: CASSPPGRGDIQYF
DNA: TGTGCCAGCTCACCGCCGGGGAGGGGGGACATTCAGTACTTC

V: TRBV18
J: TRBJ2-7
D: TRBD2
CDR3: CASSRTSGVYEQYF
DNA: TGTGCCAGCTCGCGGACTAGCGGGGTCTACGAGCAGTACTTC

V: TRBV7-9
J: TRBJ2-1
D: TRBD2
CDR3: CASSPGGKHSYNEQFF
DNA: TGTGCCAGCAGCCCGGGGGGGAAGCACTCCTACAATGAGCAGTTCTTC

V: TRBV28
J: TRBJ2-5
D: TRBD2
CDR3: CASSSAGGHQETQYF
DNA: TGTGCCAGCAGTTCCGCGGGGGGTCACCAAGAGACCCAGTACTTC

V: TRBV5-4
J: TRBJ2-3
D: NA
CDR3: CASSSGGLSTDTQYF
DNA: TGTGCCAGCAGCTCCGGTGGACTTAGCACAGATACGCAGTATTTT

V: TRBV29-1
J: TRBJ2-1
D: TRBD2
CDR3: CSVDRTSGNEQFF
DNA: TGCAGCGTTGATCGGACTAGCGGGAATGAGCAGTTCTTC

V: TRBV7-9
J: TRBJ2-1
D: TRBD2
CDR3: CASSRTSGGLSEQFF
DNA: TGTGCCAGCAGCCGGACTAGCGGGGGGCTTAGTGAGCAGTTCTTC

V: TRBV9
J: TRBJ1-3
D: NA
CDR3: CASSGRSNRRNGNTIYF
DNA: TGTGCCAGCAGCGGACGGTCGAACAGAAGGAATGGAAACACCATATATTTT

V: TRBV15
J: TRBJ2-5
D: NA
CDR3: CATRPQQGILETQYF
DNA: TGTGCCACCAGGCCTCAACAGGGAATCTTAGAGACCCAGTACTTC

V: TRBV5-1
J: TRBJ2-2
D: TRBD1
CDR3: CASSPPQGRNTGELFF
DNA: TGCGCCAGCAGCCCCCCACAGGGGAGGAACACCGGGGAGCTGTTTTTT

V: TRBV5-4
J: TRBJ2-3
D: NA
CDR3: CASSLKEYSTDTQYF
DNA: TGTGCCAGCAGCTTGAAGGAGTATAGCACAGATACGCAGTATTTT

V: TRBV5-1
J: TRBJ1-6
D: NA
CDR3: CASSLDQGNNSPLHF
DNA: TGCGCCAGCAGCTTGGATCAGGGGAATAATTCACCCCTCCACTTT

V: TRBV2
J: TRBJ1-4
D: NA
CDR3: CASSNGRESNEKLFF
DNA: TGTGCCAGCAGTAATGGACGGGAGTCTAATGAAAAACTGTTTTTT

V: TRBV29-1
J: TRBJ2-2
D: NA
CDR3: CSVRTTVFTGELFF
DNA: TGCAGCGTTCGTACCACAGTCTTCACCGGGGAGCTGTTTTTT

V: TRBV15
J: TRBJ1-1
D: NA
CDR3: CATSRQGRRTEAFF
DNA: TGTGCCACCAGCAGGCAAGGGAGGAGGACTGAAGCTTTCTTT

V: TRBV4-1
J: TRBJ2-2
D: NA
CDR3: CASSQDRWGDSANTGELFF
DNA: TGCGCCAGCAGCCAAGATCGCTGGGGTGACAGCGCGAACACCGGGGAGCTGTTTTTT

V: TRBV19
J: TRBJ2-7
D: TRBD2
CDR3: CASSPGGSGGYEQYF
DNA: TGTGCCAGTAGTCCCGGGGGCAGCGGGGGCTACGAGCAGTACTTC

V: TRBV19
J: TRBJ2-7
D: NA
CDR3: CASTPFVGSGEQYF
DNA: TGTGCCAGTACCCCATTCGTCGGGTCGGGCGAGCAGTACTTC

V: TRBV7-9
J: TRBJ2-6
D: NA
CDR3: CASSFSPRSGANVLTF
DNA: TGTGCCAGCAGCTTCAGCCCGCGGAGTGGGGCCAACGTCCTGACTTTC

V: TRBV19
J: TRBJ1-6
D: TRBD1
CDR3: CASTPTGYSSPLHF
DNA: TGTGCCAGTACCCCGACAGGGTACAGTTCACCCCTCCACTTT

V: TRBV11-2
J: TRBJ1-1
D: TRBD1
CDR3: CASSLVRQGRVNTEAFF
DNA: TGTGCCAGCAGCTTAGTACGACAGGGGAGGGTAAACACTGAAGCTTTCTTT

V: TRBV5-1
J: TRBJ2-2
D: NA
CDR3: CASTRLPSADANTGELFF
DNA: TGCGCCAGCACCCGTTTGCCCAGCGCAGACGCGAACACCGGGGAGCTGTTTTTT

V: TRBV10-1
J: TRBJ2-5
D: TRBD2
CDR3: CASSETSGEKTQYF
DNA: TGCGCCAGCAGTGAGACTAGCGGGGAAAAGACCCAGTACTTC